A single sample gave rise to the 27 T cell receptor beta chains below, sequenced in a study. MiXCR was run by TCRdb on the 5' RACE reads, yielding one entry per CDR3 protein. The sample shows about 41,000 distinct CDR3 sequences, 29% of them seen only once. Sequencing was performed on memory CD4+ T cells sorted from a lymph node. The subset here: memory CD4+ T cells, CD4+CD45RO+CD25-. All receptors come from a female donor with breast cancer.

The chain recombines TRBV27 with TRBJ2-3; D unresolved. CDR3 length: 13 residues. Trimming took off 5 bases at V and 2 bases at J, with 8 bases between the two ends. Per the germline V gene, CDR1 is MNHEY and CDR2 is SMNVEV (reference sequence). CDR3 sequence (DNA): TGTGCCAGCAGTCATCGGGCCACAGATACGCAGTATTTT. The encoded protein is CASSHRATDTQYF.

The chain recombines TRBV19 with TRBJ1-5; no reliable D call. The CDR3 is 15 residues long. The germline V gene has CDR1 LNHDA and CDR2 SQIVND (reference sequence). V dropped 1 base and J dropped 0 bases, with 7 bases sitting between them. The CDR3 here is CASSIADLSNQPQHF. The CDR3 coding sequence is TGTGCCAGTAGTATAGCGGATCTTAGCAATCAGCCCCAGCATTTT.

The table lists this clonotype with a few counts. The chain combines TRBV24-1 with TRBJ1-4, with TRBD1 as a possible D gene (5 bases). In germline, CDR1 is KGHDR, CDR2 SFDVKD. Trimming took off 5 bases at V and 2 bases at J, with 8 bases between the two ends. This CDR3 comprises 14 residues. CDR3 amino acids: CATSGGTTNEKLFF. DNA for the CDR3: TGTGCCACCAGTGGAGGGACCACTAATGAAAAACTGTTTTTT.

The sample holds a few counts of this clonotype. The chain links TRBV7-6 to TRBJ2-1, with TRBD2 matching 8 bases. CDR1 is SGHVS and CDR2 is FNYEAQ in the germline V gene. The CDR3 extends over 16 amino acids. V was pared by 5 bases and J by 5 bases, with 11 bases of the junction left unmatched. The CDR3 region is CASSPELAGFHNEQFF. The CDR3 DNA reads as TGTGCCAGCAGCCCGGAGCTAGCGGGTTTTCACAATGAGCAGTTCTTC. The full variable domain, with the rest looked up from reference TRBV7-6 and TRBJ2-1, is GAGVSQSPRYKVTKRGQDVALRCDPISGHVSLYWYRQALGQGPEFLTYFNYEAQQDKSGLPNDRFSAERPEGSISTLTIQRTEQRDSAMYRCASSPELAGFHNEQFFGPGTRLTVL.

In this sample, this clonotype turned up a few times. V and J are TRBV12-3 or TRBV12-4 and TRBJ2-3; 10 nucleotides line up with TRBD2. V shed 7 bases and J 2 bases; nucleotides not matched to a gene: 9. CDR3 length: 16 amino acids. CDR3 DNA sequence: TGTGCCAGCATTCCAGGGACTAGCGCGTTCACAGATACGCAGTATTTT. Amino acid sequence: CASIPGTSAFTDTQYF.

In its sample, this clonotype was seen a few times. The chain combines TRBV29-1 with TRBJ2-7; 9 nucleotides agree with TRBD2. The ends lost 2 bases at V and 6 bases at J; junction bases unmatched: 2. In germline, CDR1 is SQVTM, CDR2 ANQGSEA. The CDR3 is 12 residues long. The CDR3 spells CSVELAGTEQYF. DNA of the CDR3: TGCAGCGTTGAACTAGCGGGAACCGAGCAGTACTTC.

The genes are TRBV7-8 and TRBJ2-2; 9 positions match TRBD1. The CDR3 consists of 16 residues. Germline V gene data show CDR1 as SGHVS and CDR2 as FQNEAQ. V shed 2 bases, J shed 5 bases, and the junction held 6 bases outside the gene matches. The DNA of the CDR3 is TGTGCCAGCAGCTTATTTGTTGGACAGGGGACCGGGGAGCTGTTTTTT. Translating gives CASSLFVGQGTGELFF.

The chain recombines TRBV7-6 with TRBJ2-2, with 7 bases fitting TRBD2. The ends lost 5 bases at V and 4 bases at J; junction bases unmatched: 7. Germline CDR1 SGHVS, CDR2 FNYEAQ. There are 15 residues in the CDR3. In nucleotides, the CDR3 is TGTGCCAGCAGCCTGCGGGACTATCCCACCGGGGAGCTGTTTTTT. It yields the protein CASSLRDYPTGELFF.

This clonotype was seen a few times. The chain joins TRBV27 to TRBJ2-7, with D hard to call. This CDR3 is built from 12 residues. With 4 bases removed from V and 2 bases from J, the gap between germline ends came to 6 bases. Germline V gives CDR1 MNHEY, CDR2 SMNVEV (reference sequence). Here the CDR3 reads CASSSGPYEQYF. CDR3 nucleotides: TGTGCCAGCAGTTCAGGTCCCTACGAGCAGTACTTC.

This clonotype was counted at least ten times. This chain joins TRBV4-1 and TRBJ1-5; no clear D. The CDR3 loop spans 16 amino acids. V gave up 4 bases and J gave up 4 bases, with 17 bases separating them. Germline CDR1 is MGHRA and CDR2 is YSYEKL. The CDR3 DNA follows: TGCGCCAGCAGCCCCCACGAGGGTCGGGGAAATCAGCCCCAGCATTTT. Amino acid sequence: CASSPHEGRGNQPQHF.

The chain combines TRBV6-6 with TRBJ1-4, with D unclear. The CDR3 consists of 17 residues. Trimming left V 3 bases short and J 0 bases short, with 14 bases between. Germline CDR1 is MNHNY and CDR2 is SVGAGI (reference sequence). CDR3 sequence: CASSYLGIGATNEKLFF. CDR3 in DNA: TGTGCCAGCAGTTATCTAGGGATCGGAGCAACTAATGAAAAACTGTTTTTT.

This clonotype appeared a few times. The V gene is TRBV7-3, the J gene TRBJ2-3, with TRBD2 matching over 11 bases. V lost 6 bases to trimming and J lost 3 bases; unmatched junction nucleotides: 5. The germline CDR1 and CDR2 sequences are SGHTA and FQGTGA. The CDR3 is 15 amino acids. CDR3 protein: CASRQTSGRTDTQYF. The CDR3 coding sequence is TGTGCCAGCAGGCAAACTAGCGGGAGAACAGATACGCAGTATTTT.

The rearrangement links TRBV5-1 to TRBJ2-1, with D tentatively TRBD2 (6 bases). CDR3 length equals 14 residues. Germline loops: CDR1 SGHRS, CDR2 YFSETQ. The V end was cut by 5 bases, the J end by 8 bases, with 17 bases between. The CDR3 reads CASSSDTGDDEQFF. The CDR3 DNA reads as TGCGCCAGCAGTTCTGACACGGGGGACGATGAGCAGTTCTTC. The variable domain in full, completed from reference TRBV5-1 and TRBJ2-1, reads KAGVTQTPRYLIKTRGQQVTLSCSPISGHRSVSWYQQTPGQGLQFLFEYFSETQRNKGNFPGRFSGRQFSNSRSEMNVSTLELGDSALYLCASSSDTGDDEQFFGPGTRLTVL.

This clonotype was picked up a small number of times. The CDR3 DNA reads TGTGCCAGCAGTTTATTGCAAGGGGTGAATCAGCCCCAGCATTTT. Translating gives CASSLLQGVNQPQHF. The chain is built from TRBV12-3 or TRBV12-4 and TRBJ1-5; D is perhaps TRBD1 (5 bases). The CDR3 extends over 15 amino acids. The ends were cut back, 2 bases at V and 4 bases at J, with 12 bases in the middle.

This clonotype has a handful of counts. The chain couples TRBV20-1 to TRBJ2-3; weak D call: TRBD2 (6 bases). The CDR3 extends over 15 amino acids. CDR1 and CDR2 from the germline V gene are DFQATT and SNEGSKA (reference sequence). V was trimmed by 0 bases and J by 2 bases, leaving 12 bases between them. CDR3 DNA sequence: TGCAGTGCTAGAGATCCGCGGGACCCCACAGATACGCAGTATTTT. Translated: CSARDPRDPTDTQYF.

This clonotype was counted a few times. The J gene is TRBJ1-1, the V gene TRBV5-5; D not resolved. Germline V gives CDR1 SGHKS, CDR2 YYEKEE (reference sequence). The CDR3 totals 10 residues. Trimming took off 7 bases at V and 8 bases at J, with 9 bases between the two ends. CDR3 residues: CASVRGEAFF. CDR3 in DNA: TGTGCCAGCGTCCGGGGAGAAGCTTTCTTT.

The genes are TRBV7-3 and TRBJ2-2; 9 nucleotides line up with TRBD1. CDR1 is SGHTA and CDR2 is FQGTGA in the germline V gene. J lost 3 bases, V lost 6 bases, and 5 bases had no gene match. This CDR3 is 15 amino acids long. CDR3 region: CASSRTGEDTGELFF. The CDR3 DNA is TGTGCCAGCAGTCGGACAGGGGAGGACACCGGGGAGCTGTTTTTT.

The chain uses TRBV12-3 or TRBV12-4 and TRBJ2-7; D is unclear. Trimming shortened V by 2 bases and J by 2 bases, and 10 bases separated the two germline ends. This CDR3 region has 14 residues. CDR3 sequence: CASSLTASTYEQYF. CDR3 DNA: TGTGCCAGCAGTTTAACGGCTAGTACCTACGAGCAGTACTTC.

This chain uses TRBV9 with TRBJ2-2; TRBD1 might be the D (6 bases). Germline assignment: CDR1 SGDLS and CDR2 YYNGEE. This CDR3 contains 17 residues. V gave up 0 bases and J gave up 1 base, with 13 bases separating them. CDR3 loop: CASSVGLRGGNTGELFF. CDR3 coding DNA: TGTGCCAGCAGCGTAGGACTCAGGGGCGGGAACACCGGGGAGCTGTTTTTT.

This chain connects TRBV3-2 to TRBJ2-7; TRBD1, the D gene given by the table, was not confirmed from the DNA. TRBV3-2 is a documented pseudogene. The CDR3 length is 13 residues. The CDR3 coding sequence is TGCGCCAGCAGCCAAGGGGGACCCTACGAGCAGTACTTC. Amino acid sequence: CASSQGGPYEQYF.

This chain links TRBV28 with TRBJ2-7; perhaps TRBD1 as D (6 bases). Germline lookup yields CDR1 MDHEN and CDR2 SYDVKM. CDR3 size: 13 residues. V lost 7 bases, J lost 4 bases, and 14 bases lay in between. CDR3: CASKTRTAYEQYF. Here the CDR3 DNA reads TGTGCCAGCAAAACCAGGACAGCTTACGAGCAGTACTTC.

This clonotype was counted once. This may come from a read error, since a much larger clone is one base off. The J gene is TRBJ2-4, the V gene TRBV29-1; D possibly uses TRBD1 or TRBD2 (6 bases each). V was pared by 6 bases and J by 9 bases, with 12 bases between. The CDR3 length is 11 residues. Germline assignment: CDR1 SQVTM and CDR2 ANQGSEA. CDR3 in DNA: TGCAGCGTCGTACAGGGAGGCATTCAGTACTTC. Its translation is CSVVQGGIQYF.

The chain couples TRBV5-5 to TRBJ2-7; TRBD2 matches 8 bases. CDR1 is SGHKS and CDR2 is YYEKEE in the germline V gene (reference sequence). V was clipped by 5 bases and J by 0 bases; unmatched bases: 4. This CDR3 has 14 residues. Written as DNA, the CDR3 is TGTGCCAGCAGTTTCGGACTAGCCTCCTACGAGCAGTACTTC. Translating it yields CASSFGLASYEQYF.

DNA of the CDR3: TGTGCCAGCATGGAGGAAATCCCATCCTACGAGCAGTACTTC. Translation: CASMEEIPSYEQYF. The chain joins TRBV6-6 to TRBJ2-7, with D possibly TRBD2 on 5 matching bases. CDR3 length: 14 residues. The germline V gene encodes CDR1 MNHNY and CDR2 SVGAGI (reference sequence). The ends were cut back, 7 bases at V and 1 base at J, with 14 bases in the middle.

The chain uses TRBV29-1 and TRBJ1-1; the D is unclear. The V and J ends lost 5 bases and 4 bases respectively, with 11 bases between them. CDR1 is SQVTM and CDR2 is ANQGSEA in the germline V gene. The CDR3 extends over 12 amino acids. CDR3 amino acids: CSVQAVRTEAFF. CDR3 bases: TGCAGCGTTCAAGCGGTCCGCACTGAAGCTTTCTTT.

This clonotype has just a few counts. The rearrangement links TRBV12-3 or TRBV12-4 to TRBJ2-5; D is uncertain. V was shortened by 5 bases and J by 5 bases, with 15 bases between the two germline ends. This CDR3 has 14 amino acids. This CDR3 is CASSLQSLGETQYF. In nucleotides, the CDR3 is TGTGCCAGCAGTCTACAGAGCCTGGGGGAGACCCAGTACTTC.

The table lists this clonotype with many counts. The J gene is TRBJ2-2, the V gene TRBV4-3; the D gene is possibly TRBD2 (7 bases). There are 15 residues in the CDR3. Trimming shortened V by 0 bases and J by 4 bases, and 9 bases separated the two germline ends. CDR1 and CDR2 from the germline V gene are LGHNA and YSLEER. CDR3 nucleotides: TGCGCCAGCAGCCAAGAAGGGGGGGGCACCGGGGAGCTGTTTTTT. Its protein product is CASSQEGGGTGELFF.